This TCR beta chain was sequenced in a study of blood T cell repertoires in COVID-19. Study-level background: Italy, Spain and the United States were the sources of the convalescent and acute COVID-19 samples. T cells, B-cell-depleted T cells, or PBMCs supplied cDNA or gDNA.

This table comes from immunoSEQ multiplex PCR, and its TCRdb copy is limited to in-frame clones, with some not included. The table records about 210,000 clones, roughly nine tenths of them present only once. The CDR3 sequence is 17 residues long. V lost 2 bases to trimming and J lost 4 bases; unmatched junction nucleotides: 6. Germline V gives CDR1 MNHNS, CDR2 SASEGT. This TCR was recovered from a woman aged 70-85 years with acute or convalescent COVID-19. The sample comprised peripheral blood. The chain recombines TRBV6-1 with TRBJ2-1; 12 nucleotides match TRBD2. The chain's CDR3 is CASSEQRLAGAYNEQFF. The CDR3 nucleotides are TGTGCCAGCAGTGAACAAAGACTAGCGGGAGCTTACAATGAGCAGTTCTTC.